Listed here are 29 T cell receptor beta chains from one sample, sequenced in a study of shared clonotypes between healthy human individuals. This table comes from immunoSEQ multiplex PCR, and its TCRdb copy is limited to in-frame clones, with some not included. The table lists about 490,000 clones, around 80% of them singletons. The sequenced sample consisted of PBMCs. The receptors here all came from a woman in her thirties or forties in good health. Some clones in this sample may be carry-over from other donors' samples.

This rearrangement joins TRBV5-8 to TRBJ2-7, with D perhaps given as TRBD1 or TRBD2 (5 bases each). V was shortened by 2 bases and J by 2 bases, with 14 bases between the two germline ends. Germline lookup yields CDR1 SGHTS and CDR2 YDEGEE. The CDR3 runs 15 residues. The CDR3 nucleotides are TGTGCCAGCAGCTTAACGGGACGGGAACCCTACGAGCAGTACTTC. This sequence encodes CASSLTGREPYEQYF.

In its sample, this clone was seen many times. The J gene is TRBJ2-2, the V gene TRBV19; 11 bases fit TRBD1. This CDR3 is built from 16 residues. With V trimmed by 5 bases and J by 4 bases, 6 bases remained unmatched. Germline CDR1 is LNHDA and CDR2 is SQIVND (reference sequence). CDR3 nucleotides: TGTGCCAGTAGTGGACAGGGGGCCGTTGCCACCGGGGAGCTGTTTTTT. This codes for CASSGQGAVATGELFF.

The genes are TRBV27 and TRBJ2-1, with D perhaps matching TRBD1 (6 bases). The V and J ends lost 6 bases and 9 bases respectively, with 12 bases between them. The CDR3 contains 12 residues. The V gene's germline CDR1 is MNHEY and CDR2 SMNVEV (reference sequence). CDR3 coding DNA: TGTGCCAGCAGGGACAGCGGCGGTGAGCAGTTCTTC. It encodes CASRDSGGEQFF.

V usage is TRBV19 and J usage is TRBJ2-5; 8 bases fit TRBD2. CDR3 length: 16 amino acids. Unmatched junction bases numbered 5, after V lost 1 base and J lost 1 base. Looked up from germline, CDR1 is LNHDA and CDR2 is SQIVND (reference sequence). The CDR3 region is CASSIVSGSPQETQYF. The CDR3 nucleotides are TGTGCCAGTAGTATAGTCAGCGGGAGTCCCCAAGAGACCCAGTACTTC.

As regards this clone: A far larger clone is just one base off, so this is likely a read error. The same CDR3 can be traced to other DNA sequences in this sample. V usage is TRBV5-1 and J usage is TRBJ1-1; 7 nucleotides line up with TRBD1. Per germline, CDR1 SGHRS and CDR2 YFSETQ. This CDR3 region has 14 residues. The CDR3 reads CASSLETGNTEAFF. As DNA, the CDR3 is TGCGCCAGCAGCTTGGAGACAGGGAACACTGAAGCCTTCTTT.

The chain joins TRBV2 to TRBJ2-1; perhaps D is TRBD1 or TRBD2 (5 bases each). Germline-derived CDR1 and CDR2 are SNHLY and FYNNEI. Trimming pared 8 bases from V and 2 bases from J, leaving 10 bases between. The CDR3 has 13 residues. CDR3 bases: TGTGCCAGCCTAGGGACCACCTACAATGAGCAGTTCTTC. Translating it yields CASLGTTYNEQFF. The complete variable domain, with remaining parts taken from reference TRBV2 and TRBJ2-1, reads EPEVTQTPSHQVTQMGQEVILRCVPISNHLYFYWYRQILGQKVEFLVSFYNNEISEKSEIFDDQFSVERPDGSNFTLKIRSTKLEDSAMYFCASLGTTYNEQFFGPGTRLTVL.

As DNA, the CDR3 is TGCGCCAGCAGCTTGGCGGAGGGGGGAGCCTACGAGCAGTACTTC. Translation: CASSLAEGGAYEQYF. The rearrangement uses TRBV5-1 and TRBJ2-7; D might be TRBD1 or TRBD2, each matching 6 bases. V was clipped by 0 bases and J by 2 bases, with 12 bases between them. This CDR3 contains 15 residues. CDR1 is SGHRS and CDR2 is YFSETQ in the germline V gene.

The rearrangement uses TRBV7-2 and TRBJ1-2, with D possibly being TRBD1 (6 bases). Germline V gives CDR1 SGHTA, CDR2 FQGNSA. The CDR3 loop spans 14 amino acids. V lost 1 base, J lost 4 bases, and 10 bases lay in between. CDR3 in amino acids: CASSLEQGRYGYTF. The CDR3 bases are TGTGCCAGCAGCTTAGAACAGGGTCGCTATGGCTACACCTTC.

This rearrangement joins TRBV4-2 to TRBJ2-5; a weak D match, TRBD2 (6 bases). Trimming removed 0 bases from V and 4 bases from J, with 12 bases in between. The CDR3 is 15 amino acids. The V gene's germline CDR1 is LGHNA and CDR2 YNFKEQ. The CDR3 DNA reads TGTGCCAGCAGCCAAGAGCGAACTAGCTTAGAGACCCAGTACTTC. The encoded protein is CASSQERTSLETQYF.

This clone was detected a few times. This chain uses TRBV30 with TRBJ2-1; tentatively, D is TRBD1 (6 bases). The germline gives CDR1 GTSNPN, CDR2 SVGIG (reference sequence). This CDR3 is built from 14 residues. With 3 bases removed from V and 4 bases from J, the gap between germline ends came to 13 bases. The CDR3 region is CAWSTGQGYNEQFF. The CDR3 coding sequence is TGTGCCTGGAGCACGGGGCAGGGGTACAATGAGCAGTTCTTC. The full variable domain, its missing parts supplied by reference TRBV30 and TRBJ2-1, is SQTIHQWPATLVQPVGSPLSLECTVEGTSNPNLYWYRQAAGRGLQLLFYSVGIGQISSEVPQNLSASRPQDRQFILSSKKLLLSDSGFYLCAWSTGQGYNEQFFGPGTRLTVL.

This clone was counted a single time. This sequence joins TRBV2 and TRBJ2-6; D gene ambiguous. CDR3 length equals 14 residues. V was shortened by 6 bases and J by 1 base, with 7 bases between the two germline ends. The germline V gene has CDR1 SNHLY and CDR2 FYNNEI. Written as DNA, the CDR3 is TGTGCCAGCAGGGTGGTTTCTGGGGCCAACGTCCTGACTTTC. It encodes CASRVVSGANVLTF.

This clone has more than one count but fewer than ten. This chain joins TRBV18 and TRBJ1-5; TRBD1 agrees at 8 bases. There are 17 residues in the CDR3. Per germline, CDR1 KGHSH and CDR2 LQKENI. Unmatched junction bases numbered 12, after V lost 1 base and J lost 7 bases. CDR3 residues: CASSPRQAGGADQPQHF. The CDR3 DNA sequence: TGTGCCAGCTCACCACGACAAGCAGGGGGCGCGGACCAGCCCCAGCATTTT.

The CDR3 spells CASSLDHGEKLFF. DNA for the CDR3: TGTGCCAGCAGCTTAGATCACGGGGAAAAACTGTTTTTT. The chain joins TRBV7-3 to TRBJ1-4; D gene uncertain. The CDR3 contains 13 residues. V was cut by 2 bases and J by 8 bases, with 9 bases left in between. Looked up from germline, CDR1 is SGHTA and CDR2 is FQGTGA.

CDR3 bases: TGCGCCAGCAGCTCCCTGGGGTCCCACACCGGGGAGCTGTTTTTT. Translating it yields CASSSLGSHTGELFF. The gene calls are TRBV5-1 and TRBJ2-2; D gene unclear. The V end was cut by 3 bases, the J end by 3 bases, with 12 bases between. CDR3 length equals 15 residues. CDR1 is SGHRS, CDR2 YFSETQ, per germline.

The chain combines TRBV7-9 with TRBJ2-3; D is uncertain. The V and J ends lost 5 bases and 0 bases respectively, with 15 bases between them. The CDR3 is made up of 16 amino acids. Germline loops: CDR1 SEHNR, CDR2 FQNEAQ (reference sequence). The CDR3 reads CASSTPPPDSTDTQYF. The DNA of the CDR3 is TGTGCCAGCAGCACCCCTCCCCCAGACAGCACAGATACGCAGTATTTT.

This chain connects TRBV13 to TRBJ2-7; D remains ambiguous. The V gene lost 5 bases and the J gene lost 6 bases, with 14 bases spanning the gap. Germline CDR1 and CDR2: PRHDT and FYEKMQ (reference sequence). The CDR3 runs to 13 residues. Written as DNA, the CDR3 is TGTGCCAGCAGCGTCAATAGGGCCTCCGAGCAGTACTTC. This translates into CASSVNRASEQYF. Combining the CDR3 with reference TRBV13 and TRBJ2-7 gives the whole variable domain AAGVIQSPRHLIKEKRETATLKCYPIPRHDTVYWYQQGPGQDPQFLISFYEKMQSDKGSIPDRFSAQQFSDYHSELNMSSLELGDSALYFCASSVNRASEQYFGPGTRLTVT.

The rearrangement joins TRBV28 to TRBJ1-1, with a weak D call TRBD1 (6 bases). V was cut by 2 bases and J by 0 bases, with 16 bases left in between. CDR3 length equals 17 residues. Germline V lookup: CDR1 MDHEN, CDR2 SYDVKM. CDR3 region: CASSLHQGRPMNTEAFF. Written as DNA, the CDR3 is TGTGCCAGCAGTTTACACCAGGGGCGACCGATGAACACTGAAGCTTTCTTT.

This chain uses TRBV5-1 with TRBJ1-2; 10 bases match TRBD1. The germline V gene encodes CDR1 SGHRS and CDR2 YFSETQ. V shed 4 bases, J shed 4 bases, and the junction held 4 bases outside the gene matches. The CDR3 length is 14 residues. The CDR3: CASSTGQGIYGYTF. The DNA of the CDR3 is TGCGCCAGCAGCACGGGACAGGGGATCTATGGCTACACCTTC.

DNA of the CDR3: TGTGCCAGTAGTGTCCCGACAGGGGCCACCGGGGAGCTGTTTTTT. It encodes CASSVPTGATGELFF. This rearrangement joins TRBV19 to TRBJ2-2; 8 bases map to TRBD1. Germline V gives CDR1 LNHDA, CDR2 SQIVND (reference sequence). CDR3 length equals 15 residues. After removal of 5 bases from V and 4 bases from J, the junction contained 6 bases not matched to a gene.

The rearrangement uses TRBV29-1 and TRBJ2-1; TRBD2 agrees at 10 bases. Germline V gene data show CDR1 as SQVTM and CDR2 as ANQGSEA. This CDR3 is 13 amino acids long. The V gene end was trimmed by 7 bases and the J gene end by 8 bases; junction bases not matched to a gene: 8. The CDR3 reads CSAGLATFDEQFF. DNA of the CDR3: TGCAGCGCGGGACTAGCGACTTTCGATGAGCAGTTCTTC.

In the case of this clone: Only one base separates this from a far larger clonotype, so it likely reflects a read error. The V gene is TRBV11-2, the J gene TRBJ1-2; no definite D call. The V end lost 3 bases, the J end lost 0 bases, and 2 bases lay between the germline ends. The CDR3 length is 12 residues. Germline-derived CDR1 and CDR2 are SGHAT and FQNNGV. The CDR3 nucleotides are TGTGCCAGCAGCTTGGCTAACTATGGCTACACCTTC. This translates into CASSLANYGYTF.

Worth noting for this clone: Other nucleotide sequences in the sample specify the same CDR3. V and J are TRBV5-1 and TRBJ1-1; D remains unclear. Trimming cost V 0 bases and J 0 bases, with 6 bases left between them. The CDR3 contains 14 residues. The germline V gene has CDR1 SGHRS and CDR2 YFSETQ. In DNA, the CDR3 is TGCGCCAGCAGCTTGGCCCGGATGAACACTGAAGCTTTCTTT. It specifies CASSLARMNTEAFF. Based on the CDR3 plus reference TRBV5-1 and TRBJ1-1, the full variable domain is KAGVTQTPRYLIKTRGQQVTLSCSPISGHRSVSWYQQTPGQGLQFLFEYFSETQRNKGNFPGRFSGRQFSNSRSEMNVSTLELGDSALYLCASSLARMNTEAFFGQGTRLTVV.

A note on this clone: This sequence is one base from a far larger clone and is likely a read error. The chain recombines TRBV27 with TRBJ1-4, with TRBD1 matching 10 bases. This CDR3 has 16 amino acids. Germline CDR1 reads MNHEY; CDR2 reads SMNVEV (reference sequence). The CDR3 is CTSSTTGGLTNEKLFF. In nucleotides, the CDR3 is TGTACCAGCAGTACGACAGGGGGCCTAACTAATGAAAAACTGTTTTTT.

The V gene is TRBV13, the J gene TRBJ1-1; D gene unclear. The V gene's germline CDR1 is PRHDT and CDR2 FYEKMQ (reference sequence). This CDR3 is 13 amino acids long. V lost 4 bases and J lost 1, with 7 bases in between. This chain's CDR3 is CASSWFKNTEAFF. CDR3 DNA sequence: TGTGCCAGCAGCTGGTTCAAGAACACTGAAGCTTTCTTT.

Comment on this clone: This may be a read error, as it is one base from a much larger clone. The chain recombines TRBV7-2 with TRBJ2-7, with D perhaps TRBD1 or TRBD2 (5 bases each). The CDR3 loop spans 14 amino acids. V lost 3 bases to trimming and J lost 4 bases, with 13 bases between them. CDR1 is SGHTA, CDR2 FQGNSA, per germline. Here the CDR3 reads CASSFRGRAYEQYF. CDR3 sequence (DNA): TGTGCCAGCAGCTTTCGGGGCAGGGCATACGAGCAGTACTTC.

In DNA form, the CDR3 reads TGCGCCAGCAGCTCCCCTAGCGGGAGCGGGGACATTCAGTACTTC. Its translation is CASSSPSGSGDIQYF. This chain links TRBV5-1 with TRBJ2-4; 10 bases match TRBD2. This CDR3 comprises 15 residues. Germline values: CDR1 SGHRS, CDR2 YFSETQ. V was pared by 3 bases and J by 8 bases, with 8 bases of the junction left unmatched.

This chain joins TRBV5-1 and TRBJ2-3, with D possibly being TRBD1 or TRBD2 (5 bases each). The V gene lost 2 bases and the J gene lost 2 bases, with 15 bases spanning the gap. Germline-derived CDR1 and CDR2 are SGHRS and YFSETQ. This CDR3 region has 16 residues. The CDR3 DNA reads as TGCGCCAGCAGCTTCGGACGAGGGGCCCCCACAGATACGCAGTATTTT. It codes for CASSFGRGAPTDTQYF.

This chain links TRBV28 with TRBJ2-1, with TRBD1 matching 9 bases. Germline CDR1 reads MDHEN; CDR2 reads SYDVKM. This CDR3 spans 13 amino acids. V was clipped by 5 bases and J by 8 bases; unmatched bases: 4. CDR3 sequence: CASSGQGIHEQFF. CDR3 DNA sequence: TGTGCCAGCAGTGGACAGGGGATCCATGAGCAGTTCTTC.

Many counts were recorded for this clone. J is TRBJ1-2 and V is TRBV6-1; no firm D call. Germline-derived CDR1 and CDR2 are MNHNS and SASEGT. This CDR3 is built from 15 residues. V lost 1 base to trimming and J lost 1 base, with 10 bases between them. The CDR3 here is CASSEEGASNYGYTF. In DNA form, the CDR3 reads TGTGCCAGCAGTGAAGAAGGCGCCAGTAACTATGGCTACACCTTC.